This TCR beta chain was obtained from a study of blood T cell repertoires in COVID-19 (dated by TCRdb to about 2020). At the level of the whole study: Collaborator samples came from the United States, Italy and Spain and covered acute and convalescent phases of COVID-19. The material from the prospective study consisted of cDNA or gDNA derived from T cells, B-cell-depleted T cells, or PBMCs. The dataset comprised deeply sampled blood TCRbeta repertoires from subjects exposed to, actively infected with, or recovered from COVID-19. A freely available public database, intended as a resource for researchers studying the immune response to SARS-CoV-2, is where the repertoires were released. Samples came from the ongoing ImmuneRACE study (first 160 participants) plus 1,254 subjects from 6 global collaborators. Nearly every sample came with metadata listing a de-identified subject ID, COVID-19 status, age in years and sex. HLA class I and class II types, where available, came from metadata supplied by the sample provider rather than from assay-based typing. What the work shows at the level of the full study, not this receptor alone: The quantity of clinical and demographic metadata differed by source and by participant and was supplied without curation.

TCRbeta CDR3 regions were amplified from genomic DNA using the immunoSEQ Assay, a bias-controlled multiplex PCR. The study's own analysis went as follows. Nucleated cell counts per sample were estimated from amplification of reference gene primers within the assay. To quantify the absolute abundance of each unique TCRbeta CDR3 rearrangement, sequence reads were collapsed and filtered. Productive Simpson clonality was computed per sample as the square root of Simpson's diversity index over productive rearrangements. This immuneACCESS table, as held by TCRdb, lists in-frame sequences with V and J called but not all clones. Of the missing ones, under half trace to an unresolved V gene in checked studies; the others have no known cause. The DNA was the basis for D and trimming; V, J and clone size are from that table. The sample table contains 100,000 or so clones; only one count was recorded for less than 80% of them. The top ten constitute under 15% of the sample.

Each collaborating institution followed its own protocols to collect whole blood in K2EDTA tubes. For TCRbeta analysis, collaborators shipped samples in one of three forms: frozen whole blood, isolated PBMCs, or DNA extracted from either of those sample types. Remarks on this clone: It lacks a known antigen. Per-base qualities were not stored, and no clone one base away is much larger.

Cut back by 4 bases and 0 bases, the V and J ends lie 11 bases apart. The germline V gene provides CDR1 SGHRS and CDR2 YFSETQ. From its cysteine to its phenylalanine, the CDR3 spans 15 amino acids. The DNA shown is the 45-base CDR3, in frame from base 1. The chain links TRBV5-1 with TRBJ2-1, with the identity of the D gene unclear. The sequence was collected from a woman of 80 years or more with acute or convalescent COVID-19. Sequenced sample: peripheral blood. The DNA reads TGCGCCAGCAGCGCCGACATTAGCTCCTACAATGAGCAGTTCTTC. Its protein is CASSADISSYNEQFF. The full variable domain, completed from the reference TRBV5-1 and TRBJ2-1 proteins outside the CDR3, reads KAGVTQTPRYLIKTRGQQVTLSCSPISGHRSVSWYQQTPGQGLQFLFEYFSETQRNKGNFPGRFSGRQFSNSRSEMNVSTLELGDSALYLCASSADISSYNEQFFGPGTRLTVL.